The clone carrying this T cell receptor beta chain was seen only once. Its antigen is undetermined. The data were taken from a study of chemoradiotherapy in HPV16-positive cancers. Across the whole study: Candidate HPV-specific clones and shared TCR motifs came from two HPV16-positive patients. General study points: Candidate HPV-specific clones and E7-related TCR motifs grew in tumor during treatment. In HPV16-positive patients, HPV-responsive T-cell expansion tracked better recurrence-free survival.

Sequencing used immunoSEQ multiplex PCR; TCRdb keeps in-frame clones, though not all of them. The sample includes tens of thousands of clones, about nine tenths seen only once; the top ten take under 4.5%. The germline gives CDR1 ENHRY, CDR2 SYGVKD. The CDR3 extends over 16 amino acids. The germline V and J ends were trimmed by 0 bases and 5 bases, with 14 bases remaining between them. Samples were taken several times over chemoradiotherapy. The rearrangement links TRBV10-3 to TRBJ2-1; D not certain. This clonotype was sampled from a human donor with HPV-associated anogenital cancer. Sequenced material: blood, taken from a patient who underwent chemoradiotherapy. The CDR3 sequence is CAISESIGLRNNEQFF. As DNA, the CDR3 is TGTGCCATCAGTGAGTCGATCGGTCTGAGGAACAATGAGCAGTTCTTC.